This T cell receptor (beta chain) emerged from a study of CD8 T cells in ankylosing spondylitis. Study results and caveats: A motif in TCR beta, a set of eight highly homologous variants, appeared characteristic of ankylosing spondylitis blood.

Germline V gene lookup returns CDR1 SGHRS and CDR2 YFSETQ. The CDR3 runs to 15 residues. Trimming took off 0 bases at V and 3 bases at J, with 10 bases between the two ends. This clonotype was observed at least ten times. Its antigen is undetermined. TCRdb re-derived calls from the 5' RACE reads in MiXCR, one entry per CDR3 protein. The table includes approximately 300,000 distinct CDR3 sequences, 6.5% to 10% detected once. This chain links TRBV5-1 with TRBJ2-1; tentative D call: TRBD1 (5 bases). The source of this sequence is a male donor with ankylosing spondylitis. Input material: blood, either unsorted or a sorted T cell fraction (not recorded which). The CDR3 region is CASSLVAGNYNEQFF. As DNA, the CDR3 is TGCGCCAGCAGCTTGGTTGCAGGGAACTACAATGAGCAGTTCTTC.